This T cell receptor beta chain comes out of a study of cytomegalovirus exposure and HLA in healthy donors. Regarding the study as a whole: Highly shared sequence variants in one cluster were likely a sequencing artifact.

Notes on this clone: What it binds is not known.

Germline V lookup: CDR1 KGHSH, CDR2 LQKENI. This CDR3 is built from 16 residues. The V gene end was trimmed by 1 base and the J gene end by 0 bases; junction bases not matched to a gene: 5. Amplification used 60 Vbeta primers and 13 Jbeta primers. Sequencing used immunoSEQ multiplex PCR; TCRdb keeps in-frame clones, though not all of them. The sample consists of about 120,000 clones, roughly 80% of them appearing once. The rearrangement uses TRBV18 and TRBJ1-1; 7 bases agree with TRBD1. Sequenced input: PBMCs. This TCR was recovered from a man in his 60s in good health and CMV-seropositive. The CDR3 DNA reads TGTGCCAGCTCACCACAGCGACAGGGATTGAACACTGAAGCTTTCTTT. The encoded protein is CASSPQRQGLNTEAFF.